This TCR beta chain stems from a study of cytomegalovirus exposure and HLA in healthy donors. Nominally healthy donors provided the samples, though records likely missed some immune exposures. Study-wide points: A later analysis by the authors found several of the most significant clusters apparently linked to common viral pathogens.

Of note for this clone: Its specificity is not known.

13 Jbeta primers and 60 Vbeta primers were used for the PCR. Generated by immunoSEQ multiplex PCR, the TCRdb table keeps only in-frame clones and is missing some. The sample includes 110,000 to 150,000 clones, around 86% seen only once; the top ten take over 0.95%. The germline CDR1 and CDR2 sequences are MNHEY and SVGAGI. Trimming stripped 5 bases from V and 5 bases from J, with 9 bases between. CDR3 size: 12 residues. The chain links TRBV6-5 to TRBJ1-2; D is unclear. This receptor was taken from a female donor in good health and CMV-seronegative. Material: PBMCs. The CDR3 loop is CASSETGYGYTF. In nucleotides, the CDR3 is TGTGCCAGCAGTGAGACGGGTTATGGCTACACCTTC.